This T cell receptor beta chain comes out of a study of T cells after yellow fever vaccination. 5'RACE template switching generated TCR cDNA, adding a universal primer site and UMIs. TCRdb passed the 5' RACE reads through MiXCR, listing each CDR3 protein once. The sample lists 150,000 to 200,000 distinct CDR3 sequences; approximately 6.8% were seen once. This clonotype was picked up many times. The CDR3 loop spans 14 amino acids. V lost 6 bases to trimming and J lost 9 bases, with 19 bases between them. This sequence originates from a man aged 18 to 29 who received the YFV17D yellow fever vaccine. Specimen: CD4+ T cells sorted from PBMCs, collected 5 days after the first yellow fever vaccination. The chain has TRBV12-3 or TRBV12-4 and TRBJ2-3, with D perhaps TRBD1 (5 bases). CDR3 region: CASSTQGQGQTQYF. CDR3 nucleotide sequence: TGTGCCAGCAGCACCCAGGGTCAGGGCCAAACGCAGTATTTT.